Below are 20 T cell receptor beta chains sequenced from a single sample in a study of cytomegalovirus exposure and HLA in healthy donors. In the PCR, 60 Vbeta and 13 Jbeta primers were used. Using immunoSEQ multiplex PCR, the repertoire was profiled, and TCRdb retains in-frame clones only, with some absent. Here the sample spans about 140,000 clones, around 80% being singletons. The specimen was PBMCs. The source of these receptors is a man aged 25-40 years in good health.

This rearrangement joins TRBV15 to TRBJ1-4; D perhaps matches TRBD1 (5 bases). Trimming cost V 5 bases and J 10 bases, with 8 bases left between them. Germline assignment: CDR1 LNHNV and CDR2 YYDKDF (reference sequence). This CDR3 spans 11 amino acids. The CDR3 DNA follows: TGTGCCACCAGCGCCGGGGGAAAACTGTTTTTT. Translation: CATSAGGKLFF.

The rearrangement uses TRBV15 and TRBJ2-5, with D possibly being TRBD2 (5 bases). The CDR3 spans 13 residues. Germline V gene sequence: CDR1 LNHNV, CDR2 YYDKDF (reference sequence). The V end lost 8 bases, the J end lost 4 bases, and 14 bases lay between the germline ends. CDR3 protein: CATHTRTGETQYF. Written as DNA, the CDR3 is TGTGCCACCCACACTAGAACGGGAGAGACCCAGTACTTC. Supplemented by reference TRBV15 and TRBJ2-5, the full variable domain reads DAMVIQNPRYQVTQFGKPVTLSCSQTLNHNVMYWYQQKSSQAPKLLFHYYDKDFNNEADTPDNFQSRRPNTSFCFLDIRSPGLGDTAMYLCATHTRTGETQYFGPGTRLLVL.

The chain uses TRBV25-1 and TRBJ2-5; TRBD2 aligns across 8 bases. This CDR3 region has 15 residues. Per germline, CDR1 MGHDK and CDR2 SYGVNS. V was clipped by 1 base and J by 4 bases; unmatched bases: 5. The CDR3 nucleotides read TGTGCCAGCAGTGAATTCGGCGCGGGGGGAGAGACCCAGTACTTC. It is translated as CASSEFGAGGETQYF.

Worth noting for this clone: Other DNA variants within this sample encode the same CDR3. The genes are TRBV25-1 and TRBJ1-1; possible D gene TRBD1, 5 bases. V lost 4 bases, J lost 1 base, and 7 bases lay in between. Germline values: CDR1 MGHDK, CDR2 SYGVNS. The CDR3 extends over 13 amino acids. CDR3 DNA: TGTGCCAGCAGTGTGGGGGGGAACACTGAAGCTTTCTTT. It specifies CASSVGGNTEAFF.

V is TRBV18 and J is TRBJ2-1; possibly TRBD2 for D (6 bases). Per the germline V gene, CDR1 is KGHSH and CDR2 is LQKENI. The CDR3 totals 14 residues. V was shortened by 3 bases and J by 3 bases, with 9 bases between the two germline ends. The CDR3 protein is CASSPRDGYNEQFF. The CDR3 DNA reads as TGTGCCAGCTCACCGCGGGACGGCTACAATGAGCAGTTCTTC.

In regard to this clone: One end of the junction varies from germline; a read error may be responsible. This chain links TRBV7-9 with TRBJ2-7; D is possibly TRBD2 (6 bases). Germline CDR1 is SEHNR and CDR2 is FQNEAQ (reference sequence). This CDR3 has 16 residues. This chain's CDR3 is CSSSLARGVEAYEQYF. DNA of the CDR3: TGTTCCAGCAGCTTAGCGCGCGGGGTAGAGGCCTACGAGCAGTACTTC.

The V gene is TRBV19, the J gene TRBJ1-4; no reliable D call. The germline CDR1 and CDR2 sequences are LNHDA and SQIVND (reference sequence). V lost 8 bases, J lost 4 bases, and 14 bases lay in between. This CDR3 region has 14 residues. The CDR3 coding sequence is TGTGCCAGTTCCACCGACGGACTTAATGAAAAACTGTTTTTT. This translates into CASSTDGLNEKLFF.

J is TRBJ1-1 and V is TRBV7-9, with D unclear. The germline CDR1 and CDR2 sequences are SEHNR and FQNEAQ (reference sequence). Trimming left V 3 bases short and J 2 bases short, with 7 bases between. This CDR3 comprises 13 residues. CDR3 DNA: TGTGCCAGCAGCTTCGGTGAAAACACTGAAGCTTTCTTT. Translating gives CASSFGENTEAFF.

CDR3 region: CASRGPGQNYGYTF. CDR3 DNA: TGTGCCAGCAGGGGGCCCGGACAGAACTATGGCTACACCTTC. The chain employs TRBV27 and TRBJ1-2; maybe TRBD1 (6 bases). Germline CDR1 is MNHEY and CDR2 is SMNVEV (reference sequence). This CDR3 spans 14 amino acids. Trimming removed 6 bases from V and 2 bases from J, with 13 bases in between.

Written as DNA, the CDR3 is TGTGCCAGCACTCAGGGCCGGGCGGCCACCTACGAGCAGTACTTC. Its translation is CASTQGRAATYEQYF. The V gene is TRBV7-2, the J gene TRBJ2-7, with D possibly being TRBD1 (5 bases). The V end was cut by 7 bases, the J end by 2 bases, with 18 bases between. CDR1 is SGHTA, CDR2 FQGNSA, per germline. The CDR3 runs to 15 residues.

CDR3 in DNA: TGTGCCAGCAGTGTACGAGTTCCCCTCGGCGGGAGTCGGTACAATGAGCAGTTCTTC. Translated, it gives CASSVRVPLGGSRYNEQFF. V is TRBV6-1 and J is TRBJ2-1; 7 nucleotides match TRBD2. V shed 4 bases, J shed 4 bases, and the junction held 19 bases outside the gene matches. CDR1 MNHNS and CDR2 SASEGT come from the germline V gene. The length of the CDR3 is 19 residues.

The chain has TRBV6-6 and TRBJ1-3; TRBD1 might be the D (6 bases). Trimming took off 4 bases at V and 4 bases at J, with 14 bases between the two ends. The germline V gene encodes CDR1 MNHNY and CDR2 SVGAGI (reference sequence). CDR3 length equals 15 residues. In nucleotides, the CDR3 is TGTGCCAGCAGTTGGCGGGGGGGGCTAGGAAACACCATATATTTT. Protein: CASSWRGGLGNTIYF.

This chain links TRBV7-9 with TRBJ2-7; 8 bases map to TRBD2. The CDR3 has 14 amino acids. The V gene end was trimmed by 2 bases and the J gene end by 10 bases; junction bases not matched to a gene: 10. Germline values: CDR1 SEHNR, CDR2 FQNEAQ (reference sequence). CDR3 coding DNA: TGTGCCAGCAGCTTAAATAGCGGGATCGGTGGACAGTACTTC. Residues: CASSLNSGIGGQYF.

The chain joins TRBV21-1 to TRBJ2-7; TRBD1 was called by the table and not checked on the DNA. TRBV21-1 constitutes a pseudogene. This CDR3 region has 16 residues. The CDR3 sequence is CASSQGQVWVTYEQYF. Here the CDR3 DNA reads TGTGCCAGCAGCCAAGGACAGGTGTGGGTGACCTACGAGCAGTACTTC.

The V gene is TRBV6-5, the J gene TRBJ2-7; 12 bases fit TRBD2. Germline-derived CDR1 and CDR2 are MNHEY and SVGAGI. V shed 6 bases, J shed 3 bases, and the junction held 6 bases outside the gene matches. CDR3 size: 15 residues. In DNA, the CDR3 is TGTGCCAGCAGCCCCGGACTAGCGGGAAGCTACGAGCAGTACTTC. This gives the protein CASSPGLAGSYEQYF.

V gene TRBV27 combines with J gene TRBJ2-2, with 7 bases lining up with TRBD2. Germline CDR1 MNHEY, CDR2 SMNVEV (reference sequence). This CDR3 contains 15 residues. Trimming at V came to 11 bases and at J to 3 bases, leaving 12 bases not matched to a gene. The CDR3 sequence: CAHPHTAGYTGELFF. CDR3 DNA: TGTGCCCACCCCCACACAGCGGGGTACACCGGGGAGCTGTTTTTT.

In this sample, this clone turned up a few times. J is TRBJ2-7 and V is TRBV7-8, with 12 nucleotides matching TRBD2. The CDR3 extends over 15 amino acids. Trimming took 4 bases from V and 2 from J; bases not matched to a gene: 3. CDR1 SGHVS and CDR2 FQNEAQ come from the germline V gene. Here the CDR3 reads CASSSWTSGTYEQYF. The CDR3 region has the DNA TGTGCCAGCAGCTCCTGGACTAGCGGGACCTACGAGCAGTACTTC.

The V call is TRBV7-3, the J call TRBJ2-5, with D unresolved. Germline CDR1 and CDR2: SGHTA and FQGTGA. Trimming took 3 bases from V and 5 from J, leaving 10 bases between them. This CDR3 comprises 13 residues. The CDR3 sequence: CASSFGGGETQYF. CDR3 coding DNA: TGTGCCAGCAGCTTCGGCGGTGGGGAGACCCAGTACTTC.

This clone showed up just a few times. The gene calls are TRBV5-1 and TRBJ2-1; TRBD1 matches at 11 bases. CDR3 length: 14 amino acids. Germline trimming cut 5 bases from V and 7 bases from J; bases unmatched to any gene: 5. Germline-derived CDR1 and CDR2 are SGHRS and YFSETQ. The CDR3 region is CASRGGTGGNEQFF. For the CDR3, the DNA is TGCGCCAGCAGGGGAGGGACAGGGGGTAATGAGCAGTTCTTC.

The chain joins TRBV27 to TRBJ2-1; 8 bases match TRBD2. CDR1 is MNHEY, CDR2 SMNVEV, per germline (reference sequence). V lost 5 bases to trimming and J lost 7 bases; unmatched junction nucleotides: 10. The length of the CDR3 is 15 residues. DNA of the CDR3: TGTGCCAGCAGTCCGTGGACGGGAGGGGGGAATGAGCAGTTCTTC. As protein: CASSPWTGGGNEQFF.